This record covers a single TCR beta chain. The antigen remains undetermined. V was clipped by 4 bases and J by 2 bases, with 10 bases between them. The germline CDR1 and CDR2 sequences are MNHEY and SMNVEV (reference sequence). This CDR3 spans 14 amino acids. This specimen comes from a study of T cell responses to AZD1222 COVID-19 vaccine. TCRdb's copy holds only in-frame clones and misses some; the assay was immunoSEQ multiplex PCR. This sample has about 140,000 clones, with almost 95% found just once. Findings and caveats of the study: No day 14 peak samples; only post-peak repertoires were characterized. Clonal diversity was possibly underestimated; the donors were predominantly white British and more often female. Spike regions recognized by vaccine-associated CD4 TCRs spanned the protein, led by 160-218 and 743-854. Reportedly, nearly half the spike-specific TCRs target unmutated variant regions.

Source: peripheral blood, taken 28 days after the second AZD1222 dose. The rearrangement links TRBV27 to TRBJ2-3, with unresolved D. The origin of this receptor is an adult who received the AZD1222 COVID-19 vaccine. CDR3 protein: CASSSLLLTDTQYF. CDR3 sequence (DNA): TGTGCCAGCAGTTCCCTCCTTCTCACAGATACGCAGTATTTT.